Following are 19 T cell receptor beta chains from one sample sequenced in a study of blood T cell repertoires in COVID-19. TCRdb's table, derived via immunoSEQ multiplex PCR, lists solely in-frame clones and lacks some. The table lists some 30,000 clones, over 85% of them singletons. The material sequenced was peripheral blood. The receptors come from a man aged 65 to 85 with active or convalescent COVID-19.

J is TRBJ1-6 and V is TRBV6-5, with D maybe TRBD1 (6 bases). CDR1 and CDR2 from the germline V gene are MNHEY and SVGAGI. Between the trimmed V and J ends, which lost 5 bases and 6 bases, there was a span of 11 bases. This CDR3 region has 14 residues. CDR3 nucleotide sequence: TGTGCCAGCAGTAACGGACAGTTTAATTCACCCCTCCACTTT. Amino acid sequence: CASSNGQFNSPLHF.

The chain links TRBV29-1 to TRBJ2-5, with TRBD1 matching 7 bases. Germline CDR1 is SQVTM and CDR2 is ANQGSEA. This CDR3 is 13 amino acids long. V lost 5 bases and J lost 1; bases outside the gene matches: 4. CDR3 nucleotides: TGCAGCGTTAGACAGGGTATCCAAGAGACCCAGTACTTC. Amino acids: CSVRQGIQETQYF.

V gene TRBV27 combines with J gene TRBJ2-1; 12 bases are a match to TRBD2. The V segment lost 7 bases and the J segment 4 bases; nucleotides outside the gene matches: 8. The CDR3 has 16 residues. Germline CDR1 and CDR2: MNHEY and SMNVEV (reference sequence). CDR3 nucleotide sequence: TGTGCCAGCAACACCAGACTAGCGGGAGCTTACAATGAGCAGTTCTTC. Protein product: CASNTRLAGAYNEQFF.

The rearrangement uses TRBV7-9 and TRBJ1-4; TRBD1 matches 8 bases. CDR1 SEHNR and CDR2 FQNEAQ come from the germline V gene (reference sequence). CDR3 size: 14 residues. The V and J ends lost 5 bases and 2 bases, in that order; junction bases with no gene match: 1. The CDR3 region is CASSRQGTNEKLFF. The CDR3 DNA follows: TGTGCCAGCAGCCGACAGGGGACTAATGAAAAACTGTTTTTT.

The sample holds one count of this clone. This chain links TRBV19 with TRBJ2-2; weak D call: TRBD2 (6 bases). Germline V gene data show CDR1 as LNHDA and CDR2 as SQIVND (reference sequence). Between the trimmed V and J ends, which lost 3 bases and 7 bases, there was a span of 12 bases. This CDR3 contains 14 residues. The CDR3 bases are TGTGCCAGTAGTATTACAGGAGCGGGCGGGGAGCTGTTTTTT. The encoded protein is CASSITGAGGELFF.

This clone was seen only a few times. This sequence joins TRBV5-4 and TRBJ2-5, with D maybe TRBD1 (5 bases). Germline assignment: CDR1 SGHNT and CDR2 YYREEE (reference sequence). This CDR3 has 14 residues. V was cut by 0 bases and J by 2 bases, with 8 bases left in between. The CDR3 DNA reads as TGTGCCAGCAGCTTGGGGCAGGGACAAGAGACCCAGTACTTC. Its protein product is CASSLGQGQETQYF.

The sample holds one count of this clone. The DNA for the CDR3 is TGTGCCAGCAGCCTCGGGGTTTGGAACGAGCAGTACGTC. Translating gives CASSLGVWNEQYV. V is TRBV4-2 and J is TRBJ2-7; possible D gene TRBD2, 5 bases. V shed 4 bases and J shed 5 bases, with 12 bases lying between them. This CDR3 contains 13 residues. Germline V gene sequence: CDR1 LGHNA, CDR2 YNFKEQ.

In this sample, this clone turned up once. This chain uses TRBV5-4 with TRBJ2-5; a possible D gene is TRBD2 (5 bases). CDR3 length: 15 residues. Germline CDR1 reads SGHNT; CDR2 reads YYREEE (reference sequence). Trimming removed 4 bases at V and 5 bases at J, with 18 bases between. The CDR3 sequence is CASSAPLGSGETQYF. The DNA of the CDR3 is TGTGCCAGCAGCGCCCCCTTGGGGTCGGGGGAGACCCAGTACTTC. Full variable domain (remainder filled in from reference TRBV5-4 and TRBJ2-5): ETGVTQSPTHLIKTRGQQVTLRCSSQSGHNTVSWYQQALGQGPQFIFQYYREEENGRGNFPPRFSGLQFPNYSSELNVNALELDDSALYLCASSAPLGSGETQYFGPGTRLLVL.

The V and J genes are TRBV6-5 and TRBJ2-1, with no clear D. V shed 4 bases and J shed 0 bases, with 13 bases lying between them. The germline gives CDR1 MNHEY, CDR2 SVGAGI. The CDR3 has 16 residues. CDR3 sequence reads: CASSSFTVSSYNEQFF. The CDR3 coding sequence is TGTGCCAGCAGTTCCTTTACGGTGAGCTCCTACAATGAGCAGTTCTTC.

V usage is TRBV19 and J usage is TRBJ2-2; 8 bases line up with TRBD1. This CDR3 is built from 16 residues. Germline loops: CDR1 LNHDA, CDR2 SQIVND (reference sequence). Unmatched junction bases numbered 4, after V lost 4 bases and J lost 0 bases. CDR3 nucleotide sequence: TGTGCCAGTAGTACATTACAGGGGGCGAACACCGGGGAGCTGTTTTTT. Translation: CASSTLQGANTGELFF.

In the case of this clone: The junction does not match germline at one end; this may be a read error. The chain couples TRBV15 to TRBJ1-1, with D maybe TRBD1 (6 bases). The germline V gene has CDR1 LNHNV and CDR2 YYDKDF (reference sequence). This CDR3 is built from 15 residues. CDR3 loop: CATSREGGPTSEAFF. CDR3 sequence (DNA): TGTGCCACCAGCAGAGAAGGGGGACCCACTTCTGAAGCCTTCTTT.

The chain combines TRBV27 with TRBJ2-7; D possibly corresponds to TRBD2 (5 bases). Germline CDR1 is MNHEY and CDR2 is SMNVEV (reference sequence). This CDR3 comprises 13 residues. V lost 4 bases, J lost 6 bases, and 13 bases lay in between. CDR3 DNA: TGTGCCAGCAGTTCCGCGACTATGGGCGAGCAGTACTTC. Translated, it gives CASSSATMGEQYF.

This chain links TRBV7-9 with TRBJ2-2; 11 bases are a match to TRBD1. Germline CDR1 SEHNR, CDR2 FQNEAQ (reference sequence). CDR3 size: 17 residues. The junction had 8 bases not matched to a gene; V was cut back by 4 bases and J by 4 bases. The chain's CDR3 is CASSSWTGGGGTGELFF. Written as DNA, the CDR3 is TGTGCCAGCAGCTCCTGGACAGGGGGCGGTGGCACCGGGGAGCTGTTTTTT.

In DNA, the CDR3 is TGTGCCTGGATGGAGGGAGGGGAGACCCAGTACTTC. This gives the protein CAWMEGGETQYF. The chain is built from TRBV30 and TRBJ2-5; 7 bases are shared with TRBD2. J gave up 5 bases and V 4 bases, and 4 bases lay outside the gene matches. The CDR3 consists of 12 residues. The germline V gene encodes CDR1 GTSNPN and CDR2 SVGIG (reference sequence).

This clone was found once. The chain combines TRBV19 with TRBJ1-1; 9 bases are shared with TRBD1. Germline V gene data show CDR1 as LNHDA and CDR2 as SQIVND (reference sequence). With V trimmed by 5 bases and J by 7 bases, 8 bases remained unmatched. The CDR3 consists of 14 residues. The CDR3 DNA sequence: TGTGCCAGTAGTCTGACAGGGGGTCCGGGTGAAGCTTTCTTT. This codes for CASSLTGGPGEAFF.

The chain recombines TRBV2 with TRBJ2-1; D is possibly TRBD2 (5 bases). Germline CDR1 is SNHLY and CDR2 is FYNNEI. The V end was cut by 7 bases, the J end by 8 bases, with 21 bases between. This CDR3 spans 15 amino acids. CDR3 sequence (DNA): TGTGCCAGCAAGAGGGAAGCCCTCCCTAGGGATGAGCAGTTCTTC. It codes for CASKREALPRDEQFF.

V is TRBV7-9 and J is TRBJ1-3; tentative D call: TRBD1 (5 bases). Trimming took off 7 bases at V and 0 bases at J, with 13 bases between the two ends. Per the germline V gene, CDR1 is SEHNR and CDR2 is FQNEAQ (reference sequence). The CDR3 spans 15 residues. CDR3 bases: TGTGCCAGCACCCGAACAGGTATCTCTGGAAACACCATATATTTT. Its translation: CASTRTGISGNTIYF. The whole variable domain, filled in from reference TRBV7-9 and TRBJ1-3, reads DTGVSQNPRHKITKRGQNVTFRCDPISEHNRLYWYRQTLGQGPEFLTYFQNEAQLEKSRLLSDRFSAERPKGSFSTLEIQRTEQGDSAMYLCASTRTGISGNTIYFGEGSWLTVV.

This clone was recorded once. V and J are TRBV5-4 and TRBJ2-3; unclear D gene. The germline gives CDR1 SGHNT, CDR2 YYREEE (reference sequence). The length of the CDR3 is 15 residues. Trimming took off 0 bases at V and 4 bases at J, with 12 bases between the two ends. Written as DNA, the CDR3 is TGTGCCAGCAGCTTGGTCAGTACACCCGCAGATACGCAGTATTTT. This codes for CASSLVSTPADTQYF. Based on the CDR3 plus reference TRBV5-4 and TRBJ2-3, the full variable domain is ETGVTQSPTHLIKTRGQQVTLRCSSQSGHNTVSWYQQALGQGPQFIFQYYREEENGRGNFPPRFSGLQFPNYSSELNVNALELDDSALYLCASSLVSTPADTQYFGPGTRLTVL.

The chain uses TRBV5-8 and TRBJ1-6; D is perhaps TRBD1 (5 bases). The germline V and J ends were trimmed by 4 bases and 1 base, with 12 bases remaining between them. Looked up from germline, CDR1 is SGHTS and CDR2 is YDEGEE. The CDR3 is 16 residues long. The CDR3 nucleotides read TGTGCCAGCAGCCCCGTGGCAGGGTCCTATAATTCACCCCTCCACTTT. It specifies CASSPVAGSYNSPLHF.